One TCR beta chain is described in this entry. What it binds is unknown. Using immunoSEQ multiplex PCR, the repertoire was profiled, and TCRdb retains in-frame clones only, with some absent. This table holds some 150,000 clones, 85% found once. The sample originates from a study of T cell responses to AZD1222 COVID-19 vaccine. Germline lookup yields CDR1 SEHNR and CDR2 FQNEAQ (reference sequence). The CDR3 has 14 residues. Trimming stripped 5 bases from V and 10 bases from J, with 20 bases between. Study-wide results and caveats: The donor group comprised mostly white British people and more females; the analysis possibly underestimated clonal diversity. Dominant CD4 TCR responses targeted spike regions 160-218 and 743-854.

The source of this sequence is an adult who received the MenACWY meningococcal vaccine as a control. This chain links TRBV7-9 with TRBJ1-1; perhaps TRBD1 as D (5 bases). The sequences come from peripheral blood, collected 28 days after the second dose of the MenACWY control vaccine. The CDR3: CASSQSGRGERAFF. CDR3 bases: TGTGCCAGCAGCCAAAGTGGTCGGGGGGAGCGAGCTTTCTTT.